Each of the 30 T cell receptor beta chains below was sequenced from the same sample in a study of cytomegalovirus exposure and HLA in healthy donors. A multiplex PCR was run with 60 Vbeta primers and 13 Jbeta primers. The repertoire was sequenced with immunoSEQ multiplex PCR; TCRdb's copy has only in-frame clones and lacks some. Of 150,000 to 200,000 clones listed, about 12% are singletons. Sequences were obtained from PBMCs. The receptors here all came from a man aged 50 or older in good health and CMV-seropositive.

This clone was counted only a few times. The rearrangement joins TRBV14 to TRBJ1-6; no definite D call. Trimming stripped 4 bases from V and 7 bases from J, with 8 bases between. CDR1 is SGHDN, CDR2 FVKESK, per germline. CDR3 length: 13 residues. Here the CDR3 DNA reads TGTGCCAGCAGCCCCGGACTCAATTCACCCCTCCACTTT. Its protein is CASSPGLNSPLHF.

The sample holds a few counts of this clone. The chain joins TRBV25-1 to TRBJ2-2, with D hard to call. Trimming removed 6 bases at V and 6 bases at J, with 14 bases between. The CDR3 runs 14 residues. In germline, CDR1 is MGHDK, CDR2 SYGVNS. CDR3 region: CASSPDTIAGELFF. CDR3 DNA: TGTGCCAGCAGCCCTGACACCATTGCCGGGGAGCTGTTTTTT. Combining the CDR3 with reference TRBV25-1 and TRBJ2-2 gives the whole variable domain EADIYQTPRYLVIGTGKKITLECSQTMGHDKMYWYQQDPGMELHLIHYSYGVNSTEKGDLSSESTVSRIRTEHFPLTLESARPSHTSQYLCASSPDTIAGELFFGEGSRLTVL.

The J gene is TRBJ2-1, the V gene TRBV5-1; D perhaps matches TRBD1 (5 bases). The germline V gene encodes CDR1 SGHRS and CDR2 YFSETQ. Trimming took 0 bases from V and 10 from J, leaving 11 bases between them. The CDR3 has 13 amino acids. CDR3 DNA: TGCGCCAGCAGCTTGGCACAGGAGACAGAGCAGTTCTTC. Encoded protein: CASSLAQETEQFF.

The chain employs TRBV10-3 and TRBJ1-4; 11 nucleotides agree with TRBD1. The V and J ends lost 10 bases and 6 bases, in that order; junction bases with no gene match: 7. This CDR3 has 14 residues. Germline V gives CDR1 ENHRY, CDR2 SYGVKD. The CDR3 DNA reads TGTGCCAGCGGACAGGGGGCGGGTGATGAAAAACTGTTTTTT. This gives the protein CASGQGAGDEKLFF.

This clone occurred a few times. This chain uses TRBV29-1 with TRBJ1-3; 11 positions match TRBD1. Germline-derived CDR1 and CDR2 are SQVTM and ANQGSEA. V shed 7 bases, J shed 1 base, and the junction held 6 bases outside the gene matches. This CDR3 contains 15 residues. The CDR3 coding sequence is TGCAGCGCCGCCGGGACAGGGGGGTCTGGAAACACCATATATTTT. It specifies CSAAGTGGSGNTIYF.

The sample holds a few counts of this clone. V gene TRBV9 combines with J gene TRBJ2-2; 7 bases are a match to TRBD1. V was pared by 7 bases and J by 3 bases, with 6 bases of the junction left unmatched. The CDR3 is made up of 14 amino acids. Germline V gene sequence: CDR1 SGDLS, CDR2 YYNGEE. The DNA of the CDR3 is TGTGCCAGCCGAGAAGGGGGCGACACCGGGGAGCTGTTTTTT. As protein: CASREGGDTGELFF.

This chain connects TRBV4-2 to TRBJ2-1, with TRBD1 as a possible D gene (6 bases). Germline V lookup: CDR1 LGHNA, CDR2 YNFKEQ. The germline V and J ends were trimmed by 8 bases and 7 bases, with 21 bases remaining between them. This CDR3 is built from 15 residues. The CDR3 DNA follows: TGTGCCAGCCAAGCTAGGGGGTCGCATGAAAATGAGCAGTTCTTC. Amino acid sequence: CASQARGSHENEQFF.

The V gene is TRBV9, the J gene TRBJ2-7, with 8 bases lining up with TRBD2. The CDR3 is made up of 17 amino acids. With 0 bases clipped from V and 3 bases from J, the junction kept 11 bases outside the gene matches. Germline lookup yields CDR1 SGDLS and CDR2 YYNGEE. CDR3 in amino acids: CASSVAGGERGLYEQYV. In DNA, the CDR3 is TGTGCCAGCAGCGTAGCTGGGGGGGAGCGGGGGCTCTACGAGCAGTACGTC.

The chain is built from TRBV7-2 and TRBJ2-2, with D possibly TRBD2 on 6 matching bases. CDR3 length: 14 amino acids. V was shortened by 5 bases and J by 6 bases, with 13 bases between the two germline ends. Germline V gene data show CDR1 as SGHTA and CDR2 as FQGNSA. The CDR3 region is CASSRLVVPGELFF. CDR3 sequence (DNA): TGTGCCAGCAGCCGACTAGTAGTTCCCGGGGAGCTGTTTTTT.

This clone has more than one count but fewer than ten. This chain links TRBV11-3 with TRBJ1-2, with D uncertain. Trimming cost V 0 bases and J 4 bases, with 12 bases left between them. CDR1 SGHNT and CDR2 YENEEA come from the germline V gene. The CDR3 runs 15 residues. The CDR3 is CASSLETAGGYGYTF. DNA for the CDR3: TGTGCCAGCAGCTTAGAAACAGCCGGAGGCTATGGCTACACCTTC.

This clone was observed a handful of times. Written as DNA, the CDR3 is TGCGTCGGGGGAGAGTTGGGCTATGGCTACACCTTC. This translates into CVGGELGYGYTF. The chain combines TRBV10-1 with TRBJ1-2; the D gene is possibly TRBD1 (5 bases). The germline gives CDR1 WNHNN, CDR2 SYGVQD (reference sequence). The CDR3 extends over 12 amino acids.

In its sample, this clone was seen a few times. The genes are TRBV7-9 and TRBJ1-2, with D unresolved. CDR3 length: 12 residues. Germline V gene data show CDR1 as SEHNR and CDR2 as FQNEAQ (reference sequence). V was pared by 5 bases and J by 7 bases, with 11 bases between. The CDR3: CASSPSRAGYTF. CDR3 sequence (DNA): TGTGCCAGCAGCCCGTCGAGGGCTGGCTACACCTTC. The variable domain in full, completed from reference TRBV7-9 and TRBJ1-2, reads DTGVSQNPRHKITKRGQNVTFRCDPISEHNRLYWYRQTLGQGPEFLTYFQNEAQLEKSRLLSDRFSAERPKGSFSTLEIQRTEQGDSAMYLCASSPSRAGYTFGSGTRLTVV.

The chain joins TRBV5-8 to TRBJ2-5; 7 positions match TRBD2. With 0 bases clipped from V and 2 bases from J, the junction kept 7 bases outside the gene matches. The CDR3 loop spans 16 amino acids. Looked up from germline, CDR1 is SGHTS and CDR2 is YDEGEE. In DNA, the CDR3 is TGTGCCAGCAGCTTGGCCCCGGGGGGATTACAAGAGACCCAGTACTTC. As protein: CASSLAPGGLQETQYF.

The chain employs TRBV5-4 and TRBJ1-1; 12 bases match TRBD1. V shed 0 bases and J 5 bases; nucleotides not matched to a gene: 8. CDR3 length equals 17 residues. CDR1 is SGHNT and CDR2 is YYREEE in the germline V gene (reference sequence). CDR3 nucleotide sequence: TGTGCCAGCAGCTTGGCTGGGGGACAGGGGGCGAGAACTGAAGCTTTCTTT. Translating it yields CASSLAGGQGARTEAFF.

This clone was counted between two and nine times. The rearrangement uses TRBV6-5 and TRBJ2-1; 9 bases match TRBD2. Germline V gene sequence: CDR1 MNHEY, CDR2 SVGAGI. This CDR3 is built from 14 residues. V was pared by 6 bases and J by 5 bases, with 5 bases of the junction left unmatched. CDR3 coding DNA: TGTGCCAGCAGACCGGGACTAGCAAACAATGAGCAGTTCTTC. It codes for CASRPGLANNEQFF.

V usage is TRBV7-2 and J usage is TRBJ2-1; D might be TRBD1 (5 bases). From germline, CDR1 is SGHTA and CDR2 FQGNSA. The CDR3 is made up of 15 amino acids. V was pared by 1 base and J by 5 bases, with 12 bases between. The chain's CDR3 is CASSLVDSVHNEQFF. The CDR3 region has the DNA TGTGCCAGCAGCTTAGTAGACAGCGTACACAATGAGCAGTTCTTC.

The table lists this clone with a few counts. This chain links TRBV27 with TRBJ2-2; 8 bases are a match to TRBD1. This CDR3 has 17 amino acids. Per the germline V gene, CDR1 is MNHEY and CDR2 is SMNVEV (reference sequence). V was clipped by 1 base and J by 5 bases; unmatched bases: 9. CDR3 protein: CASSLWQGAIMTGELFF. The CDR3 DNA follows: TGTGCCAGCAGTTTATGGCAGGGGGCGATTATGACCGGGGAGCTGTTTTTT.

This clone was seen more than once but under ten times. The chain has TRBV5-8 and TRBJ1-6; D gene unclear. The CDR3 runs to 15 residues. Trimming removed 2 bases from V and 6 bases from J, with 12 bases in between. Germline loops: CDR1 SGHTS, CDR2 YDEGEE. The CDR3 DNA follows: TGTGCCAGCAGCTTTTCCGGGCGGGGTAATTCACCCCTCCACTTT. Amino acids: CASSFSGRGNSPLHF.

This clone was detected a few times. This rearrangement joins TRBV4-2 to TRBJ2-1; 7 bases agree with TRBD2. The CDR3 spans 16 residues. Looked up from germline, CDR1 is LGHNA and CDR2 is YNFKEQ. V trimming: 1 base; J trimming: 1 base; junction bases outside the gene matches: 4. The chain's CDR3 is CASSQVGGGSYNEQFF. CDR3 coding DNA: TGTGCCAGCAGCCAAGTCGGGGGAGGGTCCTACAATGAGCAGTTCTTC.

V gene TRBV7-2 combines with J gene TRBJ2-7; the match to TRBD1 covers 8 bases. Per germline, CDR1 SGHTA and CDR2 FQGNSA. CDR3 length equals 15 residues. V shed 5 bases, J shed 6 bases, and the junction held 12 bases outside the gene matches. The CDR3 bases are TGTGCCAGCAGCCAGCGGACAGGGAGACAGTCCGAGCAGTACTTC. Protein: CASSQRTGRQSEQYF.

This sequence joins TRBV9 and TRBJ2-3; 8 nucleotides line up with TRBD2. From germline, CDR1 is SGDLS and CDR2 YYNGEE. This CDR3 contains 16 residues. Trimming at V came to 4 bases and at J to 0 bases, leaving 7 bases not matched to a gene. The chain's CDR3 is CASSPRTSTSTDTQYF. The CDR3 DNA is TGTGCCAGCAGCCCTCGGACTAGCACTAGCACAGATACGCAGTATTTT. Based on the CDR3 plus reference TRBV9 and TRBJ2-3, the full variable domain is DSGVTQTPKHLITATGQRVTLRCSPRSGDLSVYWYQQSLDQGLQFLIQYYNGEERAKGNILERFSAQQFPDLHSELNLSSLELGDSALYFCASSPRTSTSTDTQYFGPGTRLTVL.

The rearrangement joins TRBV2 to TRBJ2-7, with unresolved D. The V and J ends lost 5 bases and 5 bases respectively, with 10 bases between them. Germline CDR1 and CDR2: SNHLY and FYNNEI. This CDR3 has 12 amino acids. CDR3 amino acids: CASSFRVHEQYF. DNA of the CDR3: TGTGCCAGCAGTTTCCGGGTCCACGAGCAGTACTTC.

This chain links TRBV5-1 with TRBJ2-3; no reliable D call. V shed 4 bases and J shed 2 bases, with 5 bases lying between them. CDR3 length: 12 residues. Germline-derived CDR1 and CDR2 are SGHRS and YFSETQ. Here the CDR3 reads CASSQNTDTQYF. The CDR3 nucleotides are TGCGCCAGCAGCCAAAACACAGATACGCAGTATTTT.

This clone was seen a few times. The rearrangement uses TRBV19 and TRBJ2-1, with a weak D call TRBD2 (5 bases). With 3 bases removed from V and 4 bases from J, the gap between germline ends came to 10 bases. CDR3 size: 14 residues. Germline V gene lookup returns CDR1 LNHDA and CDR2 SQIVND (reference sequence). In nucleotides, the CDR3 is TGTGCCAGTAGTATCACTAGTCTGTACAATGAGCAGTTCTTC. As protein: CASSITSLYNEQFF. Variable domain in full (rest from reference TRBV19 and TRBJ2-1): DGGITQSPKYLFRKEGQNVTLSCEQNLNHDAMYWYRQDPGQGLRLIYYSQIVNDFQKGDIAEGYSVSREKKESFPLTVTSAQKNPTAFYLCASSITSLYNEQFFGPGTRLTVL.

The rearrangement uses TRBV7-6 and TRBJ1-5; no firm D call. The CDR3 loop spans 14 amino acids. Per germline, CDR1 SGHVS and CDR2 FNYEAQ. Trimming took off 2 bases at V and 5 bases at J, with 10 bases between the two ends. CDR3 DNA sequence: TGTGCCAGCAGCTTAATTCCCAATGATCAGCCCCAGCATTTT. Translating gives CASSLIPNDQPQHF.

A few counts support this clone. The chain uses TRBV5-1 and TRBJ1-6; D may be TRBD1 (5 bases). The CDR3 covers 14 residues. Trimming removed 3 bases from V and 10 bases from J, with 14 bases in between. Germline assignment: CDR1 SGHRS and CDR2 YFSETQ. The CDR3 here is CASSSGGVESPLHF. CDR3 coding DNA: TGCGCCAGCAGCTCGGGAGGGGTGGAATCACCCCTCCACTTT.

The table lists this clone with a few counts. The V and J genes are TRBV29-1 and TRBJ1-1; D is possibly TRBD1 (6 bases). V was trimmed by 2 bases and J by 8 bases, leaving 12 bases between them. This CDR3 spans 12 amino acids. Per germline, CDR1 SQVTM and CDR2 ANQGSEA. CDR3 loop: CSVEISGTEAFF. The CDR3 DNA reads as TGCAGCGTTGAAATTTCCGGGACAGAAGCTTTCTTT.

The chain uses TRBV7-2 and TRBJ1-6; D is perhaps TRBD1 (6 bases). Trimming removed 5 bases from V and 6 bases from J, with 14 bases in between. Germline loops: CDR1 SGHTA, CDR2 FQGNSA. The CDR3 covers 15 residues. CDR3 nucleotides: TGTGCCAGCAGCGCCGTGGGGGCTGGTAATTCACCCCTCCACTTT. It yields the protein CASSAVGAGNSPLHF.

This chain joins TRBV5-4 and TRBJ2-5; TRBD2 matches 9 bases. The J segment lost 2 bases and the V segment lost 2 bases, leaving 7 bases of the junction unmatched. The CDR3 length is 16 residues. Germline loops: CDR1 SGHNT, CDR2 YYREEE (reference sequence). The CDR3 region is CASSLRAGGGQETQYF. The CDR3 region has the DNA TGTGCCAGCAGCTTAAGAGCGGGGGGTGGACAAGAGACCCAGTACTTC.

The CDR3: CASSSYGTTSYNEQFF. In nucleotides, the CDR3 is TGTGCCAGCAGCTCCTACGGGACTACCTCCTACAATGAGCAGTTCTTC. The rearrangement joins TRBV11-2 to TRBJ2-1; 7 nucleotides line up with TRBD2. Losses at the gene ends were 4 bases for V and 0 bases for J; bases not matched to a gene: 6. CDR1 and CDR2 from the germline V gene are SGHAT and FQNNGV. The CDR3 is 16 amino acids.